Listed below are T cell receptor beta chains from one sample, sequenced in a study of beta chain features in type 1 diabetes. The repertoire was sequenced with immunoSEQ multiplex PCR; TCRdb's copy has only in-frame clones and lacks some. Found here are around 350,000 clones, roughly 13% of them singletons; the top ten hold roughly 0.017%. The specimen sequenced was naive CD4+ T cells from blood. The source of these receptors is a man between 18 and 29 years old in good health. Each CDR3 is given with its conserved first and last residue. D genes are given only for firm matches. Not all rows give a size; the values are once, few, many and, for expanded clones, a class.

V gene	J gene	clone size	D gene	CDR3 DNA	CDR3 protein
TRBV6-5	TRBJ2-2	.	TRBD1	TGTGCCAGCAGTCAACTGGGACAGCCCGGGGAGCTGTTTTTT	CASSQLGQPGELFF
TRBV7-9	TRBJ2-2	.	TRBD2	TGTGCCAGCAGCGCCCCGGCGGGGGGGAACACCGGGGAGCTGTTTTTT	CASSAPAGGNTGELFF
TRBV7-8	TRBJ1-2	few	TRBD1	TGTGCCAGCAGCACCCGACAGGGCCACTATGGCTACACCTTC	CASSTRQGHYGYTF
TRBV1	TRBJ2-7	.	.	TGCACCAGCAGCCCAAGAGCGGGGAACGAGCAGTACTTC	CTSSPRAGNEQYF
TRBV5-1	TRBJ2-1	.	.	TGCGCCAGCAGCTTAGGCAGGTGGGATGAGCAGTTCTTC	CASSLGRWDEQFF
TRBV7-2	TRBJ1-3	.	TRBD1	TGTGCCAGCAGCTTAGTAGGGGGCGGTGGAAACACCATATATTTT	CASSLVGGGGNTIYF
TRBV29-1	TRBJ1-2	.	TRBD1	TGCAGCGTTGCTACTACAGGGGCTGGGGGCTACACCTTC	CSVATTGAGGYTF
TRBV30	TRBJ2-3	few	.	TGTGCCTGGGTGAATGGGGGCAGCGCAGATACGCAGTATTTT	CAWVNGGSADTQYF
TRBV29-1	TRBJ1-1	few	TRBD1	TGCAGCGTGGACAGGCGTAACACTGAAGCTTTCTTT	CSVDRRNTEAFF
TRBV7-9	TRBJ2-7	.	.	TGTGCCAGCAGCTTAGCGGGAGCCTTCTCGGACGAGCAGTACTTC	CASSLAGAFSDEQYF
TRBV20-1	TRBJ2-1	.	.	TGCAGTGCTGCCCCGGACTGGCAGTTCTTC	CSAAPDWQFF
TRBV2	TRBJ1-2	few	TRBD1	TGTGCTCAGGGGGCTAACTATGGCTACACCTTC	CAQGANYGYTF
TRBV9	TRBJ1-6	.	TRBD1	TGTGCCAGCACCCCGGGACAGGGGTTTTCACCCCTCCACTTT	CASTPGQGFSPLHF
TRBV5-1	TRBJ2-1	.	TRBD2	TGCGCCAGCAGCTTGGCGGGACTAGCGACTTCCTACAATGAGCAGTTCTTC	CASSLAGLATSYNEQFF
TRBV6-6	TRBJ2-1	.	TRBD2	TGTGCCAGCAGCCGTTTAGCGGGAGCGGGCAGTGAGCAGTTCTTC	CASSRLAGAGSEQFF
TRBV7-6	TRBJ2-5	few	.	TGTGCCAGCAGCCCGCGCTCCCGGGACATACAAGAGACCCAGTACTTC	CASSPRSRDIQETQYF
TRBV6-5	TRBJ2-2	.	TRBD1	TGTGCCAGCAGTTACTCGACTCAGGGGGACACCGGGGAGCTGTTTTTT	CASSYSTQGDTGELFF